These 15 T cell receptor beta chains were sequenced from one sample in a study of Graves' ophthalmopathy and Graves' hyperthyroidism. TCR beta CDR3 regions were amplified from RNA transcripts. First-round RT-PCR relied on HTBI primers, and a second-round multiplex PCR came next. TCRdb analysed the multiplex PCR reads with MiXCR anew, one entry per CDR3 protein. Of approximately 410,000 distinct CDR3 sequences in the sample, over 15% were seen once. The sequenced sample was peripheral blood. These receptors came from a woman aged 18-29 years with stable Graves' hyperthyroidism.

The chain couples TRBV6-5 to TRBJ2-7; 9 nucleotides match TRBD1. The germline V gene has CDR1 MNHEY and CDR2 SVGAGI. V dropped 8 bases and J dropped 5; count of bases not matched to a gene: 10. The CDR3 is 14 residues long. CDR3 bases: TGTGCCAGCGGGTACACGGGACAGGGTGACGAGCAGTACTTC. This codes for CASGYTGQGDEQYF.

This clonotype was counted at least ten times. This rearrangement joins TRBV15 to TRBJ1-1; 8 bases line up with TRBD1. V was pared by 4 bases and J by 8 bases, with 6 bases of the junction left unmatched. This CDR3 comprises 13 residues. The germline CDR1 and CDR2 sequences are LNHNV and YYDKDF (reference sequence). The DNA for the CDR3 is TGTGCCACCAGCACACGGACAGGGCACGAAGCTTTCTTT. It translates to CATSTRTGHEAFF. The full variable domain, with the rest looked up from reference TRBV15 and TRBJ1-1, is DAMVIQNPRYQVTQFGKPVTLSCSQTLNHNVMYWYQQKSSQAPKLLFHYYDKDFNNEADTPDNFQSRRPNTSFCFLDIRSPGLGDTAMYLCATSTRTGHEAFFGQGTRLTVV.

This clonotype was seen repeatedly, ten times or more. V usage is TRBV19 and J usage is TRBJ1-1; D uncertain. V gave up 3 bases and J gave up 5 bases, with 13 bases separating them. CDR3 size: 14 residues. Germline CDR1 LNHDA, CDR2 SQIVND (reference sequence). The CDR3 is CASSMRGQGTEAFF. The DNA for the CDR3 is TGTGCCAGTAGTATGAGAGGGCAAGGGACTGAAGCTTTCTTT.

This clonotype was detected ten times or more. The rearrangement joins TRBV5-1 to TRBJ1-2; D might be TRBD1 (5 bases). V lost 4 bases and J 5 bases, leaving 15 bases between the germline ends. Germline CDR1 and CDR2: SGHRS and YFSETQ. The CDR3 totals 14 residues. The CDR3 is CASSLGTDQYGYTF. The DNA of the CDR3 is TGCGCCAGCAGCCTAGGGACGGACCAATATGGCTACACCTTC.

Only a few counts were recorded for this clonotype. V is TRBV12-3 or TRBV12-4 and J is TRBJ1-1; 7 bases map to TRBD1. The V segment lost 4 bases and the J segment 1 base; nucleotides outside the gene matches: 9. The CDR3 contains 16 residues. The CDR3 is CASSSQIEGANTEAFF. CDR3 DNA sequence: TGTGCCAGCAGTTCCCAAATAGAGGGGGCGAACACTGAAGCTTTCTTT.

This clonotype came up a few times. The V gene is TRBV20-1, the J gene TRBJ2-5, with D possibly called TRBD1 or TRBD2 (5 bases each). V lost 0 bases and J lost 4, with 12 bases in between. From germline, CDR1 is DFQATT and CDR2 SNEGSKA (reference sequence). The CDR3 consists of 14 residues. The DNA for the CDR3 is TGCAGTGCTAGAGATGAGGGGCGAAGAGAGACCCAGTACTTC. This encodes CSARDEGRRETQYF.

J is TRBJ1-1 and V is TRBV3-1; D gene unclear. The CDR3 consists of 13 residues. Germline V gene sequence: CDR1 LGHDT, CDR2 YNNKEL (reference sequence). Trimming left V 6 bases short and J 0 bases short, with 8 bases between. The chain's CDR3 is CASRRWLNTEAFF. CDR3 in DNA: TGTGCCAGCAGACGGTGGTTGAACACTGAAGCTTTCTTT. Drawing the rest from reference TRBV3-1 and TRBJ1-1, the complete variable domain is DTAVSQTPKYLVTQMGNDKSIKCEQNLGHDTMYWYKQDSKKFLKIMFSYNNKELIINETVPNRFSPKSPDKAHLNLHINSLELGDSAVYFCASRRWLNTEAFFGQGTRLTVV.

This clonotype was seen repeatedly, ten times or more. This chain links TRBV7-2 with TRBJ2-5; D remains unclear. The CDR3 sequence is 14 residues long. The V end lost 1 base, the J end lost 2 bases, and 8 bases lay between the germline ends. Germline assignment: CDR1 SGHTA and CDR2 FQGNSA. The CDR3 here is CASSLGPLQETQYF. The CDR3 DNA reads TGTGCCAGCAGCTTAGGGCCTCTACAAGAGACCCAGTACTTC.

This clonotype was recorded at least ten times. This rearrangement joins TRBV19 to TRBJ1-2; D perhaps matches TRBD1 (5 bases). Trimming removed 4 bases at V and 4 bases at J, with 19 bases between. The germline V gene has CDR1 LNHDA and CDR2 SQIVND (reference sequence). The CDR3 is 16 residues long. Here the CDR3 reads CASSNLQAGLTYGYTF. DNA for the CDR3: TGTGCCAGTAGTAATCTCCAGGCAGGGCTGACCTATGGCTACACCTTC.

This clonotype was seen a handful of times. The rearrangement links TRBV2 to TRBJ2-5; unclear D gene. CDR3 length: 13 residues. CDR1 is SNHLY, CDR2 FYNNEI, per germline. The ends were cut back, 1 base at V and 3 bases at J, with 6 bases in the middle. The CDR3 reads CASSEVKKETQYF. The CDR3 bases are TGTGCCAGCAGTGAAGTGAAGAAAGAGACCCAGTACTTC.

This clonotype was observed at least ten times. This rearrangement joins TRBV5-1 to TRBJ2-7; perhaps TRBD1 as D (6 bases). The CDR3 is 13 residues long. With 4 bases removed from V and 2 bases from J, the gap between germline ends came to 10 bases. CDR1 is SGHRS and CDR2 is YFSETQ in the germline V gene. CDR3 bases: TGCGCCAGCAGCACCGGACAGACCTACGAGCAGTACTTC. Encoded protein: CASSTGQTYEQYF.

This clonotype appeared many times. V gene TRBV25-1 combines with J gene TRBJ1-2, with 10 positions matching TRBD1. This CDR3 comprises 15 residues. V trimming: 4 bases; J trimming: 5 bases; junction bases outside the gene matches: 7. Germline V gene sequence: CDR1 MGHDK, CDR2 SYGVNS. CDR3 region: CASSGFLGQGYGYTF. The CDR3 DNA follows: TGTGCCAGCAGTGGATTTCTGGGACAGGGGTATGGCTACACCTTC.

This clonotype was counted at least ten times. The chain links TRBV12-3 or TRBV12-4 to TRBJ1-1; D ambiguous. Deletions cut 7 bases from V and 4 bases from J, with 13 bases between. CDR3 length: 13 residues. CDR3 sequence: CASTQYWGTEAFF. As DNA, the CDR3 is TGTGCCAGCACCCAGTATTGGGGCACTGAAGCTTTCTTT.

This clonotype occurred many times. The rearrangement uses TRBV20-1 and TRBJ2-5; 11 bases align to TRBD2. Trimming cost V 4 bases and J 8 bases; bases outside gene matches: 12. Germline V gene data show CDR1 as DFQATT and CDR2 as SNEGSKA (reference sequence). The CDR3 loop spans 15 amino acids. The CDR3 loop is CSATLAGGISGTQYF. In DNA, the CDR3 is TGCAGTGCTACTCTAGCGGGGGGCATCAGCGGAACCCAGTACTTC.

This clonotype came up many times. The rearrangement uses TRBV15 and TRBJ1-6; D remains unclear. The germline V gene encodes CDR1 LNHNV and CDR2 YYDKDF (reference sequence). The CDR3 extends over 12 amino acids. Deletions cut 0 bases from V and 9 bases from J, with 3 bases between. This CDR3 reads CATSRDGSPLHF. CDR3 in DNA: TGTGCCACCAGCAGAGATGGTTCACCCCTCCACTTT. Full variable domain (remainder filled in from reference TRBV15 and TRBJ1-6): DAMVIQNPRYQVTQFGKPVTLSCSQTLNHNVMYWYQQKSSQAPKLLFHYYDKDFNNEADTPDNFQSRRPNTSFCFLDIRSPGLGDTAMYLCATSRDGSPLHFGNGTRLTVT.